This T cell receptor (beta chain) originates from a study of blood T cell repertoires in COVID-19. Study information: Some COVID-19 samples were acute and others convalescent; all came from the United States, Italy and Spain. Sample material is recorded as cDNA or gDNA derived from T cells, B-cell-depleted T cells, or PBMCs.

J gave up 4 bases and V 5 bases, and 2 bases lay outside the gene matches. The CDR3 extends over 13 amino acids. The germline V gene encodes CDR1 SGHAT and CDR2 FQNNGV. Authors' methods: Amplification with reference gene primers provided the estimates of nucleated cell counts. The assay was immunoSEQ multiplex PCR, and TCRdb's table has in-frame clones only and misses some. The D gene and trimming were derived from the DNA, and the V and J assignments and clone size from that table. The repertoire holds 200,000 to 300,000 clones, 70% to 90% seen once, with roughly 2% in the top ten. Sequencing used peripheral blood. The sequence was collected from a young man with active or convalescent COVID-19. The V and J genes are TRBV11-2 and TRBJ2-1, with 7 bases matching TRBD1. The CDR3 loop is CASSPDRYNEQFF. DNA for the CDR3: TGTGCCAGCAGCCCGGACAGGTACAATGAGCAGTTCTTC.